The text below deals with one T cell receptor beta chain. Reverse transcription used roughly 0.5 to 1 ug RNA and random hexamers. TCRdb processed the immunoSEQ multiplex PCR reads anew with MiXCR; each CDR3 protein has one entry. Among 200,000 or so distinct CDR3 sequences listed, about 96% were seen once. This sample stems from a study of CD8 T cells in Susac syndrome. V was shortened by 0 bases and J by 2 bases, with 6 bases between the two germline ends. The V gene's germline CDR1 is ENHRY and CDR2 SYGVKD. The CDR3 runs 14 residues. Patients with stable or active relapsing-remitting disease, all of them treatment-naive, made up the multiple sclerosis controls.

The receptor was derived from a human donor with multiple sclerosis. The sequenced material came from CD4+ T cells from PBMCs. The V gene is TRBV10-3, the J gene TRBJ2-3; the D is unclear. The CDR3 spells CAISESRTTDTQYF. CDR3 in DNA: TGTGCCATCAGTGAGTCGAGGACCACAGATACGCAGTATTTT.